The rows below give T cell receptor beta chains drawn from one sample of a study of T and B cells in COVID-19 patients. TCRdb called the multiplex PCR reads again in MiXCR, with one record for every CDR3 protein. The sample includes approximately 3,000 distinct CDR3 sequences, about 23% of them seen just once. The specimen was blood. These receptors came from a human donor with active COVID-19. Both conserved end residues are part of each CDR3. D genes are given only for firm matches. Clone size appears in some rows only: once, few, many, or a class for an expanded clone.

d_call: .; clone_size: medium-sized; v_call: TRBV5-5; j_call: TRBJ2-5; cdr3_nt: TGTGCCAGCAGCTTGCAGTCCCTAGCTCGAGAGACCCAGTACTTC; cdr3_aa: CASSLQSLARETQYF
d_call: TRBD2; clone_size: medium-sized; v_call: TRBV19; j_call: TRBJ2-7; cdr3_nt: TGTGCCAGTAGTATTGGGGGGGGATCCTACGAGCAGTACTTC; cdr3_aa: CASSIGGGSYEQYF
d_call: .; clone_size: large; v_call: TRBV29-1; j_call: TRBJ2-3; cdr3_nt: TGCAGCGTTGTAGGGGGAAGCACAGATACGCAGTATTTT; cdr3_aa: CSVVGGSTDTQYF
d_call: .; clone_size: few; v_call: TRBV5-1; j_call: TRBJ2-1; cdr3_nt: TGCGCCAGCAGCTTGAATAACAATGAGCAGTTCTTC; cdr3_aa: CASSLNNNEQFF
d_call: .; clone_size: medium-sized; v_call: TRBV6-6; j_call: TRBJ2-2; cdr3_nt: TGTGCCAGCTCGCGGAGGGGGCGTACCGGGGAGCTGTTTTTT; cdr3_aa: CASSRRGRTGELFF
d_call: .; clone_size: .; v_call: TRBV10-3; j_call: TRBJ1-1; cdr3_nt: TGTGCCAACAGTGAGTCGTCGGACATGAACACTGAAGCTTTCTTT; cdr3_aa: CANSESSDMNTEAFF
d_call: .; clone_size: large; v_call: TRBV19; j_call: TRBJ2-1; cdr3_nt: TGTGCCAGTAGCTATTCACAGGGTCCAATCGAGCAGTTCTTC; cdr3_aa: CASSYSQGPIEQFF
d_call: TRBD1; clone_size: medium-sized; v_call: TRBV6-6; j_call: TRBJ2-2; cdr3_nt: TGTGCCAGCAGTGCACCCCCGGGACAGGGGGTTTTCGGCGGGACCGGGGAGCTGTTTTTT; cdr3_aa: CASSAPPGQGVFGGTGELFF
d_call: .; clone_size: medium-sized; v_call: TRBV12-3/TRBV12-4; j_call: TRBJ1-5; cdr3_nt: TGTGCCAGCAGAGCAGGAGGAAATCAGCCCCAGCATTTT; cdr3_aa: CASRAGGNQPQHF
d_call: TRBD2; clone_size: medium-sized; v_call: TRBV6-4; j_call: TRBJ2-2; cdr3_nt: TGTGCCAGCAGTGGGACTAGCACCGGGGAGCTGTTTTTT; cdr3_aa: CASSGTSTGELFF